This record covers a single T cell receptor (beta chain). The target antigen is unknown. The source of the sample is a study of cytomegalovirus exposure and HLA in healthy donors. For the study at large: Earlier, approximately 110 million unique TCR beta sequences were recovered from about 200 million T cells by an analysis. General study points: Later on, a genetic analysis was performed. It linked a missense variant in DCLRE1C with V- and J-gene trimming of TCR beta. Certain sequence variants were highly shared and formed a cluster, and this cluster was likely a sequencing artifact. Despite most TCR sequences being rare, some public TCRs occurred in many donors.

A multiplex PCR was run with 60 Vbeta primers and 13 Jbeta primers. Sequencing used immunoSEQ multiplex PCR; TCRdb keeps in-frame clones, though not all of them. Of about 100,000 clones listed, roughly three quarters are singletons. This receptor was obtained from a male donor in good health and CMV-seropositive. Sequenced material: PBMCs.

The CDR3 DNA sequence: TGTGCCAGTAGTATAAGACTAGACGGCACAGATACGCAGTATTTT. This translates into CASSIRLDGTDTQYF. The chain carries TRBV19 and TRBJ2-3; possible D gene TRBD2, 6 bases. The ends were cut back, 2 bases at V and 1 base at J, with 10 bases in the middle. The V gene's germline CDR1 is LNHDA and CDR2 SQIVND (reference sequence). The CDR3 has 15 amino acids.